The clone carrying this TCR beta chain was observed many times. The sample comes from a study of early T cells in non-severe SARS-CoV-2 infection. J gave up 0 bases and V 5 bases, and 10 bases lay outside the gene matches. Germline V CDR1 and CDR2: SGHVS, FQNEAQ. CDR3 length equals 18 residues. Separate cDNA molecules each had unique molecular identifiers attached to them. Via MiXCR, TCRdb re-called the 5' RACE reads, giving one row per CDR3 protein. Here the sample spans over 35,000 distinct CDR3 sequences, around 6.1% being singletons. The TCR comes from an adult who was a healthcare worker with PCR-confirmed SARS-CoV-2 infection or an uninfected control (not recorded which). Here the sequenced sample was whole blood, taken at baseline. V usage is TRBV7-8 and J usage is TRBJ2-6, with 7 bases aligning to TRBD1. CDR3 in amino acids: CASSEGTVLTSGANVLTF. CDR3 nucleotides: TGTGCCAGCAGCGAAGGGACAGTCCTAACCTCTGGGGCCAACGTCCTGACTTTC.